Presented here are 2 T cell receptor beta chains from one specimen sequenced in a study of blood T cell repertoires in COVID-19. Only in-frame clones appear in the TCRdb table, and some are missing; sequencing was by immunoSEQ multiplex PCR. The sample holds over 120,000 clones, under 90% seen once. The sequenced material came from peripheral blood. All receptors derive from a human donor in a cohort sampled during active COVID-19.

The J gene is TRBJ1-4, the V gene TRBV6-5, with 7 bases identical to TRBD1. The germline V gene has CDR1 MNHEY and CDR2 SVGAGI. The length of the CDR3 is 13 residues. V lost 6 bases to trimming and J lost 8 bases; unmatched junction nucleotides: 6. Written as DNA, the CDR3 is TGTGCCAGCAGGGTAACAGGGGAGGAAAAACTGTTTTTT. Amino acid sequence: CASRVTGEEKLFF.

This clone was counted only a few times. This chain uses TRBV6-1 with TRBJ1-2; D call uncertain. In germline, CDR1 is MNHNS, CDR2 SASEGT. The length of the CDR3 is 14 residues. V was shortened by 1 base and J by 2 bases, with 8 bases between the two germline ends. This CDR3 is CASSEEARNYGYTF. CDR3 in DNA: TGTGCCAGCAGTGAAGAGGCCAGGAACTATGGCTACACCTTC.